These 18 T cell receptor beta chains originate from one sample sequenced in a study of identical twins' blood T cells. TCRdb processed the 5' RACE reads anew with MiXCR; each CDR3 protein has one entry. The sample contains 400,000 or so distinct CDR3 sequences, roughly 28% of which appear only once. The sample taken for sequencing was PBMCs. The receptors were gathered from a woman between 18 and 50 years old in good health.

V and J are TRBV11-2 and TRBJ1-4; 8 bases are a match to TRBD1. Per the germline V gene, CDR1 is SGHAT and CDR2 is FQNNGV. CDR3 length equals 14 residues. Trimming took 5 bases from V and 7 from J; bases not matched to a gene: 6. The CDR3 here is CASSRRTGTEKLFF. CDR3 DNA sequence: TGTGCCAGCAGCAGGAGGACAGGGACTGAAAAACTGTTTTTT.

The V call is TRBV11-2, the J call TRBJ2-1, with 8 positions matching TRBD2. Germline-derived CDR1 and CDR2 are SGHAT and FQNNGV. The CDR3 has 16 amino acids. V dropped 1 base and J dropped 4; count of bases not matched to a gene: 6. The CDR3 sequence is CASSLGVAGLYNEQFF. CDR3 in DNA: TGTGCCAGCAGCTTAGGGGTAGCGGGGTTATACAATGAGCAGTTCTTC.

This clonotype came up a few times. This chain links TRBV2 with TRBJ1-1; 7 nucleotides match TRBD1. Unmatched junction bases numbered 8, after V lost 2 bases and J lost 5 bases. The CDR3 covers 15 residues. Germline V gene sequence: CDR1 SNHLY, CDR2 FYNNEI. CDR3 bases: TGTGCCAGCAGTGAAAGGGGGCGCGGGGATACTGAAGCTTTCTTT. Amino acids: CASSERGRGDTEAFF.

This chain uses TRBV5-1 with TRBJ1-1, with TRBD1 as a possible D gene (5 bases). This CDR3 has 13 amino acids. The germline CDR1 and CDR2 sequences are SGHRS and YFSETQ. Trimming shortened V by 5 bases and J by 1 base, and 9 bases separated the two germline ends. The CDR3 spells CASRDQGNTEAFF. CDR3 nucleotides: TGCGCCAGCAGGGATCAGGGGAACACTGAAGCTTTCTTT.

The table lists this clonotype with a few counts. The chain couples TRBV6-2 or TRBV6-3 to TRBJ1-1; no definite D call. The CDR3 spans 12 residues. Germline CDR1 MNHEY, CDR2 SVGEGT. The V end was cut by 7 bases, the J end by 3 bases, with 9 bases between. CDR3 DNA sequence: TGTGCCAGCACCAGACCCCACACTGAAGCTTTCTTT. It translates to CASTRPHTEAFF.

This clonotype was recorded a few times. The chain uses TRBV28 and TRBJ2-7; 8 bases fit TRBD1. Trimming at V came to 8 bases and at J to 3 bases, leaving 6 bases not matched to a gene. Germline V CDR1 and CDR2: MDHEN, SYDVKM. This CDR3 is 13 amino acids long. The CDR3 DNA is TGTGCCAGCTGGGCGACAGGGGTCTACGAGCAGTACTTC. This codes for CASWATGVYEQYF.

This chain connects TRBV4-3 to TRBJ1-3; 8 nucleotides line up with TRBD1. Germline trimming cut 2 bases from V and 10 bases from J; bases unmatched to any gene: 13. Germline CDR1 reads LGHNA; CDR2 reads YSLEER. The CDR3 is 16 amino acids. The CDR3 region has the DNA TGCGCCAGCAGCCAACGCATTCAGGGGGCAGAGATAACCATATATTTT. It encodes CASSQRIQGAEITIYF.

This clonotype came up a few times. V and J are TRBV20-1 and TRBJ1-3; D call uncertain. The germline V gene has CDR1 DFQATT and CDR2 SNEGSKA (reference sequence). The CDR3 loop spans 14 amino acids. V lost 0 bases and J 4 bases, leaving 10 bases between the germline ends. Written as DNA, the CDR3 is TGCAGTGCTAGAGACAGATTAATAGGAAACACCATATATTTT. This sequence encodes CSARDRLIGNTIYF.

The CDR3 sequence: CTTRSGYGYTF. The CDR3 region has the DNA TGCACCACCCGATCAGGCTATGGCTACACCTTC. The rearrangement joins TRBV29-1 to TRBJ1-2; no definite D call. This CDR3 has 11 amino acids. The germline V gene has CDR1 SQVTM and CDR2 ANQGSEA.

This sequence joins TRBV6-4 and TRBJ1-1; D gene unclear. This CDR3 is 13 amino acids long. V lost 10 bases, J lost 4 bases, and 16 bases lay in between. Germline lookup yields CDR1 MRHNA and CDR2 SNTAGT. CDR3 sequence: CAILRRARTEAFF. DNA of the CDR3: TGTGCCATCCTCAGGAGAGCGCGCACTGAAGCTTTCTTT.

This clonotype was recorded a few times. CDR3 sequence (DNA): TGTGCCAGCTCACCACTGACAGTCACCGGGGAGCTGTTTTTT. It specifies CASSPLTVTGELFF. The chain employs TRBV18 and TRBJ2-2; a weak D match, TRBD1 (5 bases). Germline V lookup: CDR1 KGHSH, CDR2 LQKENI. There are 14 residues in the CDR3. Trimming took 1 base from V and 4 from J, leaving 7 bases between them.

This clonotype was observed a few times. The rearrangement links TRBV4-3 to TRBJ2-2; D remains ambiguous. Deletions cut 0 bases from V and 5 bases from J, with 4 bases between. CDR1 is LGHNA and CDR2 is YSLEER in the germline V gene. CDR3 length: 13 amino acids. The chain's CDR3 is CASSQESTGELFF. The CDR3 coding sequence is TGCGCCAGCAGCCAAGAAAGTACCGGGGAGCTGTTTTTT.

Concerning this clonotype: Germline and junction disagree at one end, which may indicate a read error. The chain couples TRBV15 to TRBJ1-1, with a possible D match to TRBD1 (6 bases). CDR3 length equals 12 residues. CDR1 and CDR2 (germline): LNHNV, YYDKDF (reference sequence). In nucleotides, the CDR3 is TGTGCCACCAGCAAGGGGGGGACTGAATCTTTCTTT. It translates to CATSKGGTESFF. Looking up the rest from reference TRBV15 and TRBJ1-1 gives the full variable domain: DAMVIQNPRYQVTQFGKPVTLSCSQTLNHNVMYWYQQKSSQAPKLLFHYYDKDFNNEADTPDNFQSRRPNTSFCFLDIRSPGLGDTAMYLCATSKGGTESFFGQGTRLTVV.

This sequence joins TRBV7-3 and TRBJ2-2, with TRBD1 as a possible D gene (5 bases). This CDR3 is built from 17 residues. The V end was cut by 2 bases, the J end by 4 bases, with 17 bases between. Looked up from germline, CDR1 is SGHTA and CDR2 is FQGTGA. The chain's CDR3 is CASSLVTGPKITGELFF. The DNA for the CDR3 is TGTGCCAGCAGCTTAGTTACAGGCCCGAAAATCACCGGGGAGCTGTTTTTT.

The CDR3 is CSARHPTGNTIYF. The CDR3 DNA is TGCAGTGCTCGACACCCCACTGGAAACACCATATATTTT. This chain uses TRBV20-1 with TRBJ1-3; D is unclear. CDR1 DFQATT and CDR2 SNEGSKA come from the germline V gene (reference sequence). V dropped 5 bases and J dropped 2 bases, with 10 bases sitting between them. CDR3 size: 13 residues.

This rearrangement joins TRBV6-6 to TRBJ2-7; TRBD1 might be the D (6 bases). The CDR3 runs 14 residues. V shed 5 bases and J shed 5 bases, with 16 bases lying between them. CDR1 is MNHNY, CDR2 SVGAGI, per germline (reference sequence). The CDR3 DNA sequence: TGTGCCAGCAGTCCTTCGACAGGTCTCGACGAGCAGTACTTC. Protein sequence: CASSPSTGLDEQYF.

The chain employs TRBV5-6 and TRBJ1-4, with D perhaps TRBD1 (6 bases). Germline-derived CDR1 and CDR2 are SGHDT and YYEEEE. This CDR3 is built from 16 residues. Trimming removed 3 bases at V and 4 bases at J, with 16 bases between. CDR3 DNA: TGTGCCAGCAGCTGGGGGCGGGGGCGCGTTAATGAAAAACTGTTTTTT. It specifies CASSWGRGRVNEKLFF. The complete variable domain, with remaining parts taken from reference TRBV5-6 and TRBJ1-4, reads DAGVTQSPTHLIKTRGQQVTLRCSPKSGHDTVSWYQQALGQGPQFIFQYYEEEERQRGNFPDRFSGHQFPNYSSELNVNALLLGDSALYLCASSWGRGRVNEKLFFGSGTQLSVL.

This clonotype appeared a few times. The V and J genes are TRBV6-5 and TRBJ1-1; D not certain. The CDR3 sequence is 15 residues long. Per the germline V gene, CDR1 is MNHEY and CDR2 is SVGAGI. Trimming left V 7 bases short and J 0 bases short, with 15 bases between. This CDR3 reads CASTRSLGMNTEAFF. CDR3 DNA: TGTGCCAGCACCAGGAGTCTGGGGATGAACACTGAAGCTTTCTTT.